This note documents a single T cell receptor beta chain sequence. Antigen specificity is unknown. The data derive from a study of T cell responses to AZD1222 COVID-19 vaccine. Findings of the study overall: Every sample of the repertoires postdated the peak T cell response.

Measured with immunoSEQ multiplex PCR; TCRdb has only the in-frame clones, and not every one. The table records over 130,000 clones, 92% of them present only once. The CDR3 length is 14 residues. CDR1 and CDR2 from the germline V gene are LGHDT and YNNKEL (reference sequence). Trimming shortened V by 4 bases and J by 5 bases, and 11 bases separated the two germline ends. The V and J genes are TRBV3-1 (or the pseudogene TRBV3-2) and TRBJ2-2; the D gene is possibly TRBD1 (6 bases). The sequenced sample was peripheral blood, obtained 28 days after the second AZD1222 dose. This TCR derives from an adult who received the AZD1222 COVID-19 vaccine. CDR3 loop: CASSRNRETGELFF. The CDR3 bases are TGTGCCAGCAGCCGCAACAGGGAGACCGGGGAGCTGTTTTTT.